This TCR beta chain was recorded in a study of blood T cell repertoires in COVID-19. Germline lookup yields CDR1 SGHRS and CDR2 YFSETQ. V lost 4 bases to trimming and J lost 4 bases; unmatched junction nucleotides: 8. The CDR3 runs 15 residues. This clone has only one observation. The table came from immunoSEQ multiplex PCR; TCRdb's copy has only in-frame clones and leaves some out. The sample comprises approximately 300,000 clones, 85% to 90% of which are singletons, and roughly 4% rests with the top ten. The TCR was taken from a man under 40 who had recovered from COVID-19. The V call is TRBV5-1, the J call TRBJ1-1, with 9 bases aligning to TRBD1. Sequencing was performed on PBMCs or T cells enriched from blood (not recorded which). In DNA form, the CDR3 reads TGCGCCAGCAGCATAAACAGGGGGCCGGGCACTGAAGCTTTCTTT. Protein product: CASSINRGPGTEAFF.